These T cell receptor beta chains were read from a single sample in a study of blood T cell repertoires in COVID-19. The data were produced by immunoSEQ multiplex PCR, yet TCRdb's version contains in-frame clones alone and is incomplete. Here the sample spans tens of thousands of clones, 85% to 90% being singletons. Specimen: peripheral blood. These receptors all stem from a human donor in a cohort sampled during active COVID-19. The donor label of this sample is uncertain. The CDR3 runs from the conserved cysteine through the conserved F or W. The order of the fields is clone size, J gene, V gene, CDR3 length, D gene, CDR3 DNA, CDR3 protein. A D gene is named only where the DNA matches it firmly. A clone size is listed for some rows: how often the clone was seen (once, few, many), or a class if it is expanded.

clone_size: -; j_call: TRBJ2-1; v_call: TRBV19; cdr3_length: 14; d_call: TRBD2; cdr3_nt: TGTGCCATCTCCGGGACTAGCGGGAACGATGAGCAGTTCTTC; cdr3_aa: CAISGTSGNDEQFF
clone_size: -; j_call: TRBJ2-6; v_call: TRBV11-2; cdr3_length: 16; d_call: TRBD1; cdr3_nt: TGTGCCAGCAGCCCGGACAGGGCGGCAGGGGCCAACGTCCTGACTTTC; cdr3_aa: CASSPDRAAGANVLTF
clone_size: -; j_call: TRBJ2-2; v_call: TRBV5-1; cdr3_length: 14; d_call: -; cdr3_nt: TGCGCCAGCAGCTTGGCCAGAAACACCGGGGAGCTGTTTTTT; cdr3_aa: CASSLARNTGELFF
clone_size: -; j_call: TRBJ1-4; v_call: TRBV6-5; cdr3_length: 12; d_call: -; cdr3_nt: TGTGCCAGTGCCGACGCGGGAGAAAAACTGTTTTTT; cdr3_aa: CASADAGEKLFF
clone_size: -; j_call: TRBJ2-2; v_call: TRBV28; cdr3_length: 17; d_call: -; cdr3_nt: TGTGCCAGCAGTCCTGGACAGTGGCCGTTGGGCACCGGGGAGCTGTTTTTT; cdr3_aa: CASSPGQWPLGTGELFF
clone_size: -; j_call: TRBJ2-7; v_call: TRBV5-1; cdr3_length: 15; d_call: TRBD2; cdr3_nt: TGCGCCAGCAGCTCCGTGATAGCGGGAGTCTACGAGCAGTACTTC; cdr3_aa: CASSSVIAGVYEQYF
clone_size: -; j_call: TRBJ2-4; v_call: TRBV13; cdr3_length: 14; d_call: TRBD1; cdr3_nt: TGTGCCAGCAGCTCTTCGGACAGGGGCAACATTCAGTACTTC; cdr3_aa: CASSSSDRGNIQYF
clone_size: few; j_call: TRBJ2-1; v_call: TRBV4-1; cdr3_length: 14; d_call: TRBD2; cdr3_nt: TGCGCCAGCAGCCAAGGGGAGGGCCTCAATGAGCAGTTCTTC; cdr3_aa: CASSQGEGLNEQFF
clone_size: -; j_call: TRBJ2-5; v_call: TRBV28; cdr3_length: 13; d_call: -; cdr3_nt: TGTGCCAGCAGTGTTCTCCCCCGGGAGACCCAGTACTTC; cdr3_aa: CASSVLPRETQYF
clone_size: once; j_call: TRBJ2-1; v_call: TRBV11-2; cdr3_length: 16; d_call: TRBD2; cdr3_nt: TGTGCCAGCAGCTTGGCGGGAGCCCGGAATTACAATGAGCAGTTCTTC; cdr3_aa: CASSLAGARNYNEQFF
clone_size: -; j_call: TRBJ2-2; v_call: TRBV6-5; cdr3_length: 14; d_call: -; cdr3_nt: TGTGCCAGCGGGGGCAAGAAGAACACCGGGGAGCTGTTTTTT; cdr3_aa: CASGGKKNTGELFF
clone_size: -; j_call: TRBJ2-1; v_call: TRBV30; cdr3_length: 13; d_call: TRBD1; cdr3_nt: TGTGCCTGCGTTACTCAGGGGGTCCATGAGCAGTTCTTC; cdr3_aa: CACVTQGVHEQFF
clone_size: few; j_call: TRBJ2-7; v_call: TRBV29-1; cdr3_length: 16; d_call: TRBD1; cdr3_nt: TGCAGCGTTGAAGTTTCAGGGCGACAGGGTTGGTACGAGCAGTACTTC; cdr3_aa: CSVEVSGRQGWYEQYF
clone_size: -; j_call: TRBJ2-2; v_call: TRBV5-1; cdr3_length: 14; d_call: -; cdr3_nt: TGCGCCAGCAGCTTCAGGGTCAACACCGGGGAGCTGTTTTTT; cdr3_aa: CASSFRVNTGELFF
clone_size: -; j_call: TRBJ2-3; v_call: TRBV6-1; cdr3_length: 11; d_call: -; cdr3_nt: TGTGCCAGCAGTGATCGCTATGCGCAGTATTTT; cdr3_aa: CASSDRYAQYF
clone_size: once; j_call: TRBJ1-1; v_call: TRBV11-3; cdr3_length: 11; d_call: -; cdr3_nt: TGTGCCAGCAGCGCCCGGGAAAAAGCTTTCTTT; cdr3_aa: CASSAREKAFF
clone_size: -; j_call: TRBJ2-7; v_call: TRBV7-2; cdr3_length: 18; d_call: TRBD2; cdr3_nt: TGTGCCAGCAGCTTAAAACTGGGGCTAGCGGTCCTCGCCTACGAGCAGTACTTC; cdr3_aa: CASSLKLGLAVLAYEQYF
clone_size: -; j_call: TRBJ2-3; v_call: TRBV5-4; cdr3_length: 16; d_call: TRBD2; cdr3_nt: TGTGCCAGCAGCCCGCTAAGCGGGAGTGGAACAGATACGCAGTATTTT; cdr3_aa: CASSPLSGSGTDTQYF